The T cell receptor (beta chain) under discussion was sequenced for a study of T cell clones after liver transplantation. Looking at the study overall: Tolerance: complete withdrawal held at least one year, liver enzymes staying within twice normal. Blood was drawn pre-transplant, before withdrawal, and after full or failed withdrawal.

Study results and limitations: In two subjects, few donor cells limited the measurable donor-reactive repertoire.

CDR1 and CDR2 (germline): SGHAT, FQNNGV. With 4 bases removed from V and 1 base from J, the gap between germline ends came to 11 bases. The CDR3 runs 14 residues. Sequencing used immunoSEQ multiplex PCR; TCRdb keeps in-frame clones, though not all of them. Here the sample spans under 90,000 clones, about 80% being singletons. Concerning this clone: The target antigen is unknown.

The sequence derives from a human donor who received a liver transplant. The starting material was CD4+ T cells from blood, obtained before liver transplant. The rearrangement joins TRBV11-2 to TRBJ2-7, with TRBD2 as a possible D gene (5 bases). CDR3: CASSSWTASYEQYF. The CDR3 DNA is TGTGCCAGCAGCTCCTGGACTGCTTCCTACGAGCAGTACTTC.